This passage covers 14 T cell receptor beta chains from one sample sequenced in a study of control samples from healthy donors and cancer patients. Repertoires were generated with immunoSEQ multiplex PCR, while TCRdb's copy carries only in-frame clones and drops some. The top ten clones hold about 1.7% of a sample with approximately 150,000 clones, 80% to 90% of them seen once. The sequenced material came from blood. All receptors come from a man aged 18 to 29 in good health.

The chain joins TRBV5-6 to TRBJ2-5; 11 bases agree with TRBD2. This CDR3 has 15 residues. In germline, CDR1 is SGHDT, CDR2 YYEEEE. The V segment lost 4 bases and the J segment 5 bases; nucleotides outside the gene matches: 7. DNA of the CDR3: TGTGCCAGCAGCGGTTTAGCGGGGGGGGTGGAGACCCAGTACTTC. As protein: CASSGLAGGVETQYF.

The V gene is TRBV28, the J gene TRBJ1-5; 7 positions match TRBD1. The CDR3 is made up of 17 amino acids. Germline CDR1 is MDHEN and CDR2 is SYDVKM. The trim removed 6 bases at V and 2 bases at J, leaving 13 bases unmatched. CDR3 amino acids: CASRAVGDSSRNQPQHF. CDR3 bases: TGTGCCAGCAGGGCGGTTGGGGACAGTTCGCGCAATCAGCCCCAGCATTTT. The variable domain in full, completed from reference TRBV28 and TRBJ1-5, reads DVKVTQSSRYLVKRTGEKVFLECVQDMDHENMFWYRQDPGLGLRLIYFSYDVKMKEKGDIPEGYSVSREKKERFSLILESASTNQTSMYLCASRAVGDSSRNQPQHFGDGTRLSIL.

The chain joins TRBV7-9 to TRBJ2-7; perhaps TRBD1 as D (6 bases). Germline V gene data show CDR1 as SEHNR and CDR2 as FQNEAQ (reference sequence). Trimming stripped 1 base from V and 5 bases from J, with 9 bases between. This CDR3 spans 13 amino acids. The CDR3 region is CASSLEGGHEQYF. CDR3 coding DNA: TGTGCCAGCAGCTTAGAAGGGGGTCACGAGCAGTACTTC.

This chain uses TRBV5-4 with TRBJ1-1; D may be TRBD1 (6 bases). The CDR3 spans 16 residues. V was cut by 4 bases and J by 1 base, with 17 bases left in between. CDR1 is SGHNT and CDR2 is YYREEE in the germline V gene (reference sequence). Written as DNA, the CDR3 is TGTGCCAGCAGCCCCGATGCGGGGGCAAGGAACACTGAAGCTTTCTTT. It encodes CASSPDAGARNTEAFF.

The rearrangement uses TRBV9 and TRBJ1-4, with 7 nucleotides matching TRBD1. Unmatched junction bases numbered 8, after V lost 4 bases and J lost 5 bases. There are 15 residues in the CDR3. In germline, CDR1 is SGDLS, CDR2 YYNGEE. The CDR3 loop reads CASSRGGQRNEKLFF. The CDR3 DNA reads as TGTGCCAGCAGCCGGGGGGGACAGAGAAATGAAAAACTGTTTTTT.

The chain has TRBV9 and TRBJ2-3; D might be TRBD2 (6 bases). Germline CDR1 reads SGDLS; CDR2 reads YYNGEE. V dropped 3 bases and J dropped 1 base, with 6 bases sitting between them. The CDR3 runs to 13 residues. The CDR3 loop reads CASSGGGTDTQYF. DNA of the CDR3: TGTGCCAGCAGCGGCGGGGGCACAGATACGCAGTATTTT.

This chain uses TRBV19 with TRBJ2-2; 9 positions match TRBD2. J lost 6 bases, V lost 3 bases, and 20 bases had no gene match. The CDR3 length is 20 residues. Germline CDR1 reads LNHDA; CDR2 reads SQIVND (reference sequence). CDR3: CASSILAGKRAGGLAGELFF. The CDR3 nucleotides read TGTGCCAGTAGTATTTTGGCGGGCAAAAGAGCGGGGGGTCTCGCCGGGGAGCTGTTTTTT.

The rearrangement uses TRBV7-6 and TRBJ2-3; D gene unclear. The V gene lost 6 bases and the J gene lost 2 bases, with 15 bases spanning the gap. The CDR3 is made up of 15 amino acids. Germline V gene data show CDR1 as SGHVS and CDR2 as FNYEAQ. The CDR3 DNA reads as TGTGCCAGCAGGGCAGGCGGCATCAACACAGATACGCAGTATTTT. It yields the protein CASRAGGINTDTQYF.

The chain links TRBV5-3 to TRBJ1-2; 7 bases line up with TRBD1. TRBV5-3 has ORF status, its function being uncertain. Trimming cost V 1 base and J 4 bases; bases outside gene matches: 7. The CDR3 loop spans 15 amino acids. The CDR3 reads CARSLLGQRPYGYTF. The CDR3 DNA reads as TGTGCCAGAAGCTTGTTGGGACAGAGACCCTATGGCTACACCTTC.

The chain carries TRBV7-8 and TRBJ1-5, with 8 bases aligning to TRBD1. V was pared by 2 bases and J by 7 bases, with 16 bases of the junction left unmatched. This CDR3 is 18 amino acids long. The germline CDR1 and CDR2 sequences are SGHVS and FQNEAQ. The CDR3 DNA reads as TGTGCCAGCAGCTTAAGACAGAAGACAGGGGTTGAGTCGCAGCCCCAGCATTTT. It codes for CASSLRQKTGVESQPQHF.

The V call is TRBV4-3, the J call TRBJ2-3; no definite D call. The CDR3 length is 17 residues. CDR1 and CDR2 from the germline V gene are LGHNA and YSLEER. The germline V and J ends were trimmed by 3 bases and 0 bases, with 16 bases remaining between them. CDR3 residues: CASSQRLSTPSTDTQYF. The CDR3 DNA is TGCGCCAGCAGCCAGAGACTCTCCACACCGAGCACAGATACGCAGTATTTT.

The chain is built from TRBV7-2 and TRBJ2-3; TRBD2 matches 9 bases. This CDR3 comprises 18 residues. With 2 bases clipped from V and 0 bases from J, the junction kept 9 bases outside the gene matches. Germline V gene data show CDR1 as SGHTA and CDR2 as FQGNSA. The DNA for the CDR3 is TGTGCCAGCAGCTTAATACCCTTAGCGGGGGCTAGCACAGATACGCAGTATTTT. This translates into CASSLIPLAGASTDTQYF.

This chain uses TRBV7-9 with TRBJ1-4; D is undetermined. Germline V gene data show CDR1 as SEHNR and CDR2 as FQNEAQ (reference sequence). Between the trimmed V and J ends, which lost 3 bases and 5 bases, there was a span of 7 bases. The CDR3 runs 13 residues. The CDR3 is CASSFVRNEKLFF. The CDR3 DNA reads TGTGCCAGCAGCTTTGTCAGAAATGAAAAACTGTTTTTT.

The genes are TRBV6-2 or TRBV6-3 and TRBJ1-1; 7 bases line up with TRBD1. CDR1 is MNHEY, CDR2 SVGEGT, per germline. Trimming removed 5 bases from V and 3 bases from J; junction bases left unmatched: 12. The CDR3 loop spans 16 amino acids. CDR3 sequence: CASSGRTGTSDTEAFF. The CDR3, as DNA: TGTGCCAGCAGTGGGAGGACAGGAACCTCGGACACTGAAGCTTTCTTT.